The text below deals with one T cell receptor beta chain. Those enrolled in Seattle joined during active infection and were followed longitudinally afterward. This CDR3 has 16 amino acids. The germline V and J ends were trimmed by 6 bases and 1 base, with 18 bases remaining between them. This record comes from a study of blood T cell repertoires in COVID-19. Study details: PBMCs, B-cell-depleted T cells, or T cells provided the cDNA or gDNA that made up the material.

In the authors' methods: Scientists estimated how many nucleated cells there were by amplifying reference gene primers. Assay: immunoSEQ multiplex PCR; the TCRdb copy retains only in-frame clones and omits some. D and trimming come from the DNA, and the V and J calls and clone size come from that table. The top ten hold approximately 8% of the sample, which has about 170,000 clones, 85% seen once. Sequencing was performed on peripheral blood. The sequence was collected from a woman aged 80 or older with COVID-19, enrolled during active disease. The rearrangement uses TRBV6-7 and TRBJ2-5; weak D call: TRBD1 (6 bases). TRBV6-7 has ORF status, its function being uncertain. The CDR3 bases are TGTGCCAGCAGGTTACCCCAAGACAGGCCCCAAGAGACCCAGTACTTC. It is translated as CASRLPQDRPQETQYF.